The 13 T cell receptor beta chains below all came from one sample that was sequenced in a study of T cells in Graves' hyperthyroidism and ophthalmopathy. Amplification of TCR beta CDR3 regions was performed using RNA transcripts as template. Initially, a first-round RT-PCR of the TCR CDR3 employed the HTBI primer set. From the multiplex PCR reads, TCRdb called clonotypes with MiXCR, one entry per CDR3 protein. The data contain fewer than 700,000 distinct CDR3 sequences, 15% to 20% of them seen just once; the ten biggest clones take up approximately 18%. The sample comprised blood. All receptors derive from a young woman with Graves' ophthalmopathy.

This clonotype was seen more than once but under ten times. V gene TRBV28 combines with J gene TRBJ1-2, with a tentative D call TRBD1 (5 bases). CDR3 length: 16 amino acids. Germline V gene lookup returns CDR1 MDHEN and CDR2 SYDVKM. The V end lost 7 bases, the J end lost 3 bases, and 21 bases lay between the germline ends. The CDR3 sequence: CASKPFGTPADYGYTF. The CDR3 DNA sequence: TGTGCCAGCAAACCGTTCGGGACCCCTGCGGACTATGGCTACACCTTC.

Ten or more counts support this clonotype. J is TRBJ2-2 and V is TRBV18; D uncertain. The germline CDR1 and CDR2 sequences are KGHSH and LQKENI. The CDR3 is 14 residues long. Between the trimmed V and J ends, which lost 2 bases and 4 bases, there was a span of 8 bases. For the CDR3, the DNA is TGTGCCAGCTCACCAAGTCAGGTCACCGGGGAGCTGTTTTTT. Translated: CASSPSQVTGELFF.

This clonotype was seen more than once but under ten times. The CDR3 DNA reads TGTGCCAGCAGCCCCCGGAGTAGCGGGAGTAGGTACGAGCAGTACTTC. Its protein product is CASSPRSSGSRYEQYF. The chain recombines TRBV7-2 with TRBJ2-7; TRBD2 aligns across 9 bases. The germline CDR1 and CDR2 sequences are SGHTA and FQGNSA. The CDR3 extends over 16 amino acids. Losses at the gene ends were 5 bases for V and 4 bases for J; bases not matched to a gene: 12.

This clonotype was observed a handful of times. The chain couples TRBV7-3 to TRBJ2-1; TRBD1 matches 9 bases. J gave up 6 bases and V 5 bases, and 5 bases lay outside the gene matches. This CDR3 is built from 14 residues. In germline, CDR1 is SGHTA, CDR2 FQGTGA. The CDR3 here is CASSRTGEGNEQFF. The DNA for the CDR3 is TGTGCCAGCAGCCGGACAGGGGAAGGCAATGAGCAGTTCTTC.

This clonotype occurred a few times. The CDR3 spells CASSIDPGVAYNEQFF. The CDR3 DNA follows: TGTGCCAGTAGTATAGATCCAGGGGTAGCCTACAATGAGCAGTTCTTC. V is TRBV19 and J is TRBJ2-1, with a possible D match to TRBD1 (6 bases). The CDR3 is 16 residues long. Germline CDR1 is LNHDA and CDR2 is SQIVND (reference sequence). The V end was cut by 0 bases, the J end by 2 bases, with 11 bases between.

This clonotype was recorded a few times. The chain combines TRBV5-4 with TRBJ2-7; no clear D. Between the trimmed V and J ends, which lost 0 bases and 0 bases, there was a span of 10 bases. Germline values: CDR1 SGHNT, CDR2 YYREEE (reference sequence). The CDR3 totals 15 residues. The CDR3 protein is CASSLALNPSYEQYF. CDR3 sequence (DNA): TGTGCCAGCAGCTTGGCACTGAATCCCTCCTACGAGCAGTACTTC. The entire variable domain, with the rest obtained from reference TRBV5-4 and TRBJ2-7, is as follows: ETGVTQSPTHLIKTRGQQVTLRCSSQSGHNTVSWYQQALGQGPQFIFQYYREEENGRGNFPPRFSGLQFPNYSSELNVNALELDDSALYLCASSLALNPSYEQYFGPGTRLTVT.

This clonotype was counted at least ten times. This rearrangement joins TRBV28 to TRBJ1-6; 8 bases match TRBD1. CDR1 MDHEN and CDR2 SYDVKM come from the germline V gene. The J segment lost 10 bases and the V segment lost 6 bases, leaving 17 bases of the junction unmatched. This CDR3 contains 17 residues. CDR3 sequence reads: CASSLGPRQGRGSPLHF. In DNA, the CDR3 is TGTGCCAGCAGCCTCGGCCCCCGACAGGGGAGGGGATCACCCCTCCACTTT.

This clonotype has a count of ten or more. The chain employs TRBV20-1 and TRBJ1-1; 7 nucleotides align to TRBD1. The CDR3 is 14 amino acids. V shed 0 bases and J 4 bases; nucleotides not matched to a gene: 5. CDR1 DFQATT and CDR2 SNEGSKA come from the germline V gene (reference sequence). CDR3 region: CSARDLTGSTEAFF. Here the CDR3 DNA reads TGCAGTGCTAGAGATCTGACAGGGAGCACTGAAGCTTTCTTT.

This clonotype was observed many times. The chain combines TRBV28 with TRBJ2-2, with TRBD2 matching 8 bases. V lost 5 bases and J lost 1; bases outside the gene matches: 15. Germline V lookup: CDR1 MDHEN, CDR2 SYDVKM. The CDR3 covers 19 residues. The CDR3 loop reads CASSPAIIRSGGNTGELFF. The CDR3 DNA reads TGTGCCAGCAGTCCTGCCATTATCAGGAGCGGGGGGAACACCGGGGAGCTGTTTTTT.

This clonotype was observed many times. The chain combines TRBV2 with TRBJ1-1, with TRBD1 matching over 12 bases. The ends lost 8 bases at V and 7 bases at J; junction bases unmatched: 5. This CDR3 is 13 amino acids long. Germline values: CDR1 SNHLY, CDR2 FYNNEI. This CDR3 reads CASRDRGQGEAFF. In DNA form, the CDR3 reads TGTGCCAGCCGGGACAGGGGGCAAGGTGAAGCTTTCTTT.

Ten or more counts support this clonotype. The V and J genes are TRBV12-3 or TRBV12-4 and TRBJ2-1; tentatively, D is TRBD2 (6 bases). The V and J ends lost 4 bases and 0 bases respectively, with 13 bases between them. CDR3 length: 16 amino acids. The CDR3 nucleotides read TGTGCCAGCAGTTCCCCCAGCGGGTCCTCCTACAATGAGCAGTTCTTC. Translation gives CASSSPSGSSYNEQFF.

The rearrangement links TRBV4-1 to TRBJ2-2; 8 bases agree with TRBD2. Trimming at V came to 3 bases and at J to 6 bases, leaving 9 bases not matched to a gene. Germline loops: CDR1 MGHRA, CDR2 YSYEKL. This CDR3 comprises 16 residues. The CDR3 reads CASSHPGGGWAGELFF. The CDR3 DNA sequence: TGCGCCAGCAGCCACCCCGGGGGGGGATGGGCCGGGGAGCTGTTTTTT.

This clonotype was picked up many times. This chain links TRBV7-2 with TRBJ2-3; TRBD2 is a possible D gene (5 bases). The CDR3 extends over 16 amino acids. The germline V gene has CDR1 SGHTA and CDR2 FQGNSA. Trimming stripped 5 bases from V and 0 bases from J, with 15 bases between. The CDR3 DNA is TGTGCCAGCAGCCACTGGACTGTATCTAGCACAGATACGCAGTATTTT. Its translation: CASSHWTVSSTDTQYF.